This T cell receptor (beta chain) was recorded in a study of early T cells in non-severe SARS-CoV-2 infection. Study overall: Unsorted whole blood bulk RNA was sequenced, with unpaired chains.

CDR1 is GTSNPN, CDR2 SVGIG, per germline (reference sequence). The CDR3 extends over 11 amino acids. The germline V and J ends were trimmed by 7 bases and 6 bases, with 12 bases remaining between them. Unique molecular identifiers were affixed to single, distinct cDNA molecules. Using its own MiXCR run on the 5' RACE reads, TCRdb lists one record per CDR3 protein. The sample holds 50,000 to 70,000 distinct CDR3 sequences, around 12% seen once. Sequenced material: whole blood. The sequence came from an adult who was a healthcare worker with PCR-confirmed SARS-CoV-2 infection or an uninfected control (not recorded which). The chain carries TRBV30 and TRBJ1-1; a possible D gene is TRBD1 (5 bases). DNA for the CDR3: TGTGCCTCCACGAAAGGGGCTGAAGCTTTCTTT. Translating gives CASTKGAEAFF. Complete variable domain (other parts from reference TRBV30 and TRBJ1-1): SQTIHQWPATLVQPVGSPLSLECTVEGTSNPNLYWYRQAAGRGLQLLFYSVGIGQISSEVPQNLSASRPQDRQFILSSKKLLLSDSGFYLCASTKGAEAFFGQGTRLTVV.